This T cell receptor beta chain was recovered during a study of blood T cells in healthy people across ages (dated by TCRdb to 2015 to 2017). Concerning the study at large: Template switching captured roughly one uniquely barcoded TCR beta cDNA molecule per two T cells in model experiments. To track age-related changes in TCR beta repertoire diversity, the study relied on deep sequencing normalized with unique cDNA molecular identifiers. The donors were split into four age groups: young (average around 17 years), middle-aged (more than 35), aged (62) and long-lived (roughly 80). To avoid experimental bias, donors of different ages were spread randomly across the sequencing lanes. Using the same blood draw, the study looked at two additional independent replicas of 1 million unique cDNA reads for two donors, one aged 18 to 30 and the other aged 80 or older. Results and caveats for the whole study, not just this receptor: The percentage of naive T cells measured by flow cytometry correlated strongly with observed TCR beta diversity. The CMV infection status of donors was not known, potentially confounding age-related changes in expanded clonotypes. Conclusive comparison of naive and antigen-experienced compartments was prevented by the profiling of bulk unsorted PBMCs. As age increased, observed TCR beta diversity per million T cells dropped in a roughly linear way, and a significant reduction was already evident by age about 36. Total diversity estimates from one million sequenced T cells were considered lower bounds and underestimates. Compared with the aged group, more naive CD4+ T cells, fewer expanded clones and increased TCR diversity were shown by the long-lived group, suggesting age selection.

The method behind the library was 5' RACE. For sequencing, an Illumina HiSeq 2500 was employed. A second PCR of roughly 7 to 11 cycles was performed with a sample-barcoded 5' primer and a J-beta primer mix. A template-switch 5' adaptor carrying 12 random nucleotides introduced a unique molecular identifier onto each TCR beta cDNA molecule. Each sample yielded at least 2.5 million CDR3-containing paired-end reads. All of the RNA was converted into first-strand cDNA using the Mint cDNA synthesis kit, with a TRBC-specific oligonucleotide serving as the primer. After uracil-DNA glycosylase treatment, a first 18-cycle PCR used universal primers M1SS and BC2_uni_R on all cDNA. The original methods were these. Each sample was normalized by randomly selecting 1 million high-quality reads, each carrying a distinct molecular identifier. Reads sharing molecular identifiers were discarded rather than binned into consensus sequences. MiTCR, with a Q25 quality threshold and the strictest error-elimination algorithm, was used for CDR3 identification, clonotype clustering and error correction. A nonparametric unseen species model using Euler transformation provided a lower-bound estimate of total TCR beta diversity. TCRdb redid the processing of the public reads, applying fastp at Q25 and MiXCR, and retained in-frame beta chains. Here each entry gathers all rows of one CDR3 protein and keeps the most common genes and DNA. TCRdb, not the authors, supplied the V and J calls. The sample table records 380,000 or so distinct CDR3 sequences; over 45% of these occur just once. The leading ten clones occupy around 50% of the sample.

The donors were around 39 Caucasian individuals from Russia, aged 6 to 90 years, who were systemically healthy. About 10 milliliters of peripheral blood were collected from each donor into EDTA-treated Vacutainer tubes. Ficoll-Paque density-gradient centrifugation was used to isolate PBMCs, with at least 6 million per sample. Trizol reagent was used to extract total RNA from the PBMCs, yielding at least 6 micrograms per sample. The percentages of naive CD45RAhigh/CD27high T cells were determined by flow cytometry on a PBMC aliquot from every donor. On this clonotype itself: Its antigen remains undetermined. No base quality values were provided; no much bigger clone lies one nucleotide off.

Taken from the germline V gene (reference sequence), the CDR1 and CDR2 loops are DFQATT and SNEGSKA. V lost 0 bases and J lost 1 base; the stretch between them is 12 bases long. The CDR3 contains 15 residues, cysteine and phenylalanine counted. Left in the record is the CDR3 DNA by itself, 45 bases read in frame from the first base. The TCR comes from a man aged 60 to 75 in good health. The chain employs TRBV20-1 and TRBJ2-5; the D gene remains uncertain. The material sequenced was blood. The DNA sequence follows: TGCAGTGCTAGAGATGGGTCTCGACCCCAAGAGACCCAGTACTTC. Its product reads: CSARDGSRPQETQYF.